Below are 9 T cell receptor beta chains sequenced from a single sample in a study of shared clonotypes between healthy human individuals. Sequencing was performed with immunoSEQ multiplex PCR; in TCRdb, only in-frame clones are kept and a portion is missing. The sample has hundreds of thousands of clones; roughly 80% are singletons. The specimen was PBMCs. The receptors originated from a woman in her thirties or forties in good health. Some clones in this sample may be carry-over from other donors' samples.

CDR3 in amino acids: CAARDRENSPLHF. The DNA of the CDR3 is TGTGCCGCCCGGGACAGAGAAAATTCACCCCTCCACTTT. The chain carries TRBV30 and TRBJ1-6; TRBD1 aligns across 7 bases. Trimming cost V 8 bases and J 7 bases; bases outside gene matches: 8. The CDR3 spans 13 residues. Germline loops: CDR1 GTSNPN, CDR2 SVGIG (reference sequence).

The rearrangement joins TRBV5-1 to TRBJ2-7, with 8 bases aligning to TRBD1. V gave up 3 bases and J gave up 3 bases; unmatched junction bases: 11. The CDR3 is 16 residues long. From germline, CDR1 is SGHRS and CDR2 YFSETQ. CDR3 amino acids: CASSSTYGQGLYEQYF. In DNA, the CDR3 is TGCGCCAGCAGCTCGACCTACGGACAGGGTCTCTACGAGCAGTACTTC.

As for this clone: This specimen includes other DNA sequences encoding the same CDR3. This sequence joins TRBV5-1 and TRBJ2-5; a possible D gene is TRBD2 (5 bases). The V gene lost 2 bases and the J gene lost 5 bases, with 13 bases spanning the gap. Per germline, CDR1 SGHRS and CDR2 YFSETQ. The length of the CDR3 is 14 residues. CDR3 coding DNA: TGCGCCAGCAGCTTAGAGGGCGGCGGGGAGACCCAGTACTTC. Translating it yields CASSLEGGGETQYF.

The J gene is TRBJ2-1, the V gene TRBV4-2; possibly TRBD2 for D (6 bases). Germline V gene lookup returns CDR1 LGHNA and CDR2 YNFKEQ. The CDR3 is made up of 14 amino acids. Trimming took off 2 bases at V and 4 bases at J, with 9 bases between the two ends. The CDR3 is CASSQSGLYNEQFF. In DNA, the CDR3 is TGTGCCAGCAGCCAAAGCGGGTTATACAATGAGCAGTTCTTC.

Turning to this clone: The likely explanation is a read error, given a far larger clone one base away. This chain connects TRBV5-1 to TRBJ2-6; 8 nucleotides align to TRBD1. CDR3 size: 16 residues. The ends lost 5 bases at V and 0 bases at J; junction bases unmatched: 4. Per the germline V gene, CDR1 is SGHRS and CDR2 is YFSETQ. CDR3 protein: CASSQDRASGANVLTF. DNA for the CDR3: TGCGCCAGCAGTCAGGACAGGGCCTCTGGGGCCAACGTCCTGACTTTC.

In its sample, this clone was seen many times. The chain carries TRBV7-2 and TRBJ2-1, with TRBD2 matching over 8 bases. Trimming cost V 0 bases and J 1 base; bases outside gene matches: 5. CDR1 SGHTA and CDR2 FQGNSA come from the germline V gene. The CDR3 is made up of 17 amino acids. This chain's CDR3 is CASSLAWSGRSYNEQFF. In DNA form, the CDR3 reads TGTGCCAGCAGCTTAGCGTGGAGCGGGAGATCCTACAATGAGCAGTTCTTC.

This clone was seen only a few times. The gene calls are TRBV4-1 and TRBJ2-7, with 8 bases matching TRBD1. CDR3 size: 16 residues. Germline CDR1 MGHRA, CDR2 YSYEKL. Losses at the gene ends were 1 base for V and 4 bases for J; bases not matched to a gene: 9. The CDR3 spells CASSQGHGGQAYEQYF. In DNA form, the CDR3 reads TGCGCCAGCAGCCAAGGACACGGGGGACAGGCGTACGAGCAGTACTTC.

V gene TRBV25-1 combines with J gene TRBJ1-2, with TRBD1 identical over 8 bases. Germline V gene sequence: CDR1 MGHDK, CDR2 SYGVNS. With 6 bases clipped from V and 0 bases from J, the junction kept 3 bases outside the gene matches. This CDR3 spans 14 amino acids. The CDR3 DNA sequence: TGTGCCAGCAGGGACAGGGAGGCTAACTATGGCTACACCTTC. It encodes CASRDREANYGYTF.

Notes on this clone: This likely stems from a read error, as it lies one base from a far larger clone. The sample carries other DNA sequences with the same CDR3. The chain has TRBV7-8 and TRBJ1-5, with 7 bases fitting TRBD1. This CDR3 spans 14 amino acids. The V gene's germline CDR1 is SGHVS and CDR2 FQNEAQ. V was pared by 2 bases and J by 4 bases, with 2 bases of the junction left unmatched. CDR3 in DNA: TGTGCCAGCAGCTTACCAGGGGGTAATCAGCCCCAGCATTTT. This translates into CASSLPGGNQPQHF.